This paragraph covers one T cell receptor beta chain sequence. Sequencing was performed with immunoSEQ multiplex PCR; in TCRdb, only in-frame clones are kept and a portion is missing. The repertoire has tens of thousands of clones, approximately 91% of them found once; the top ten carry around 19%. The sample is drawn from a study of OX40 agonist ivuxolimab in advanced cancers. Germline lookup yields CDR1 MDHEN and CDR2 SYDVKM. V shed 6 bases and J shed 4 bases, with 10 bases lying between them. This CDR3 spans 13 amino acids. The specimen comprised CD4+ or CD8+ T cells sorted from blood, sampled in a trial of the OX40 agonist ivuxolimab. The TCR sequence derives from an adult with an advanced solid tumor such as melanoma, head and neck, liver or kidney cancer. The chain has TRBV28 and TRBJ1-5; no clear D gene. The CDR3 DNA is TGTGCCAGCAGCTCAGACCCTAATCAGCCCCAGCATTTT. Encoded protein: CASSSDPNQPQHF.